The 30 T cell receptor beta chains listed next were all sequenced from one sample in a study of blood T cell repertoires in COVID-19. Using immunoSEQ multiplex PCR, the repertoire was profiled, and TCRdb retains in-frame clones only, with some absent. The table lists a few hundred thousand clones, roughly 87% of them singletons. Sequencing used peripheral blood. Every receptor here comes from a woman aged 40 to 50 who had recovered from COVID-19.

The chain has TRBV2 and TRBJ2-5; a possible D gene is TRBD1 (5 bases). The CDR3 consists of 14 residues. CDR1 SNHLY and CDR2 FYNNEI come from the germline V gene. Trimming took off 4 bases at V and 2 bases at J, with 11 bases between the two ends. The CDR3 region is CASSGRTNQETQYF. The CDR3 nucleotides read TGTGCCAGCAGTGGAAGGACAAATCAAGAGACCCAGTACTTC.

This chain joins TRBV9 and TRBJ2-7; possible D gene TRBD2, 5 bases. Trimming took 0 bases from V and 2 from J, leaving 15 bases between them. The CDR3 totals 16 residues. The germline gives CDR1 SGDLS, CDR2 YYNGEE. CDR3 bases: TGTGCCAGCAGCGTAGGAGTTGGGGTCGGGACCTACGAGCAGTACTTC. This encodes CASSVGVGVGTYEQYF.

CDR3 in DNA: TGTGCCATCAACGAGGGGCGGGGGGCAAACACTGAAGCTTTCTTT. Translation gives CAINEGRGANTEAFF. The chain uses TRBV10-3 and TRBJ1-1, with D perhaps TRBD1 (6 bases). Germline loops: CDR1 ENHRY, CDR2 SYGVKD. This CDR3 is 15 amino acids long. Trimming took 7 bases from V and 2 from J, leaving 17 bases between them.

The V gene is TRBV7-9, the J gene TRBJ2-1; D possibly corresponds to TRBD1 (5 bases). This CDR3 is built from 13 residues. The V end lost 5 bases, the J end lost 4 bases, and 9 bases lay between the germline ends. The V gene's germline CDR1 is SEHNR and CDR2 FQNEAQ (reference sequence). Written as DNA, the CDR3 is TGTGCCAGCAGCGCCCAGGGATACAATGAGCAGTTCTTC. Its translation: CASSAQGYNEQFF.

The V gene is TRBV6-1, the J gene TRBJ1-5, with 7 bases fitting TRBD1. The CDR3 length is 20 residues. Germline V gene lookup returns CDR1 MNHNS and CDR2 SASEGT. The V segment lost 4 bases and the J segment 0 bases; nucleotides outside the gene matches: 18. CDR3 DNA: TGTGCCAGCAGTGCCTCTAACAGGGGCGACGACCTTTATAGCAATCAGCCCCAGCATTTT. Amino acid sequence: CASSASNRGDDLYSNQPQHF.

The DNA for the CDR3 is TGTGCCAGCAGGGGATTAGCGGGGGGGCCAGATACGCAGTATTTT. Its translation is CASRGLAGGPDTQYF. This sequence joins TRBV2 and TRBJ2-3, with 11 nucleotides matching TRBD2. Trimming took 6 bases from V and 4 from J; bases not matched to a gene: 6. This CDR3 has 15 amino acids. Germline assignment: CDR1 SNHLY and CDR2 FYNNEI.

The chain is built from TRBV28 and TRBJ2-3, with D possibly TRBD1 on 6 matching bases. The germline V gene encodes CDR1 MDHEN and CDR2 SYDVKM. The V and J ends lost 1 base and 0 bases respectively, with 11 bases between them. This CDR3 is built from 16 residues. The CDR3 sequence: CASSLLQGASTDTQYF. The CDR3 DNA sequence: TGTGCCAGCAGTTTATTACAGGGTGCTAGCACAGATACGCAGTATTTT.

This clone was detected only once. The V call is TRBV7-2, the J call TRBJ1-5; TRBD1 aligns across 9 bases. This CDR3 spans 16 amino acids. The ends lost 1 base at V and 3 bases at J; junction bases unmatched: 4. The germline CDR1 and CDR2 sequences are SGHTA and FQGNSA. CDR3 nucleotides: TGTGCCAGCAGCTTAGTAGGACAGGGGTCCAATCAGCCCCAGCATTTT. Amino acids: CASSLVGQGSNQPQHF.

V usage is TRBV2 and J usage is TRBJ2-3; 7 nucleotides line up with TRBD2. Germline loops: CDR1 SNHLY, CDR2 FYNNEI. V shed 7 bases and J 1 base; nucleotides not matched to a gene: 11. This CDR3 region has 16 residues. CDR3 sequence reads: CASKYGGSIGTDTQYF. Written as DNA, the CDR3 is TGTGCCAGCAAGTACGGGGGGTCAATTGGCACAGATACGCAGTATTTT.

The rearrangement links TRBV2 to TRBJ1-6; 8 nucleotides align to TRBD1. The CDR3 has 18 amino acids. Germline loops: CDR1 SNHLY, CDR2 FYNNEI. V lost 3 bases, J lost 0 bases, and 7 bases stayed unmatched. The CDR3 DNA reads TGTGCCAGCAGTGAGGCAGGGGGCAAAAGCTCCTATAATTCACCCCTCCACTTT. It yields the protein CASSEAGGKSSYNSPLHF.

The chain is built from TRBV4-1 and TRBJ2-1; D possibly corresponds to TRBD2 (5 bases). Trimming took 1 base from V and 3 from J, leaving 10 bases between them. CDR1 is MGHRA and CDR2 is YSYEKL in the germline V gene. The CDR3 contains 15 residues. CDR3 loop: CASSQVEGRYNEQFF. The CDR3 DNA sequence: TGCGCCAGCAGCCAAGTTGAGGGCCGCTACAATGAGCAGTTCTTC.

The chain uses TRBV27 and TRBJ2-3; 7 bases agree with TRBD2. The CDR3 sequence is 13 residues long. Germline values: CDR1 MNHEY, CDR2 SMNVEV (reference sequence). J gave up 4 bases and V 8 bases, and 6 bases lay outside the gene matches. The CDR3 reads CASGSSGADTQYF. The DNA for the CDR3 is TGTGCCAGCGGCTCTAGCGGAGCAGATACGCAGTATTTT.

The genes are TRBV19 and TRBJ1-5; D is unclear. The CDR3 has 15 residues. Trimming took off 4 bases at V and 4 bases at J, with 14 bases between the two ends. The germline V gene has CDR1 LNHDA and CDR2 SQIVND (reference sequence). CDR3 amino acids: CASSTYSLWNQPQHF. The DNA of the CDR3 is TGTGCCAGTAGTACCTACAGTCTCTGGAATCAGCCCCAGCATTTT.

V is TRBV27 and J is TRBJ1-2; the match to TRBD1 covers 7 bases. Per germline, CDR1 MNHEY and CDR2 SMNVEV (reference sequence). The CDR3 has 12 amino acids. V lost 4 bases and J lost 5; bases outside the gene matches: 1. CDR3 DNA sequence: TGTGCCAGCAGTTCAGGGGGGTATGGCTACACCTTC. Translation: CASSSGGYGYTF.

This chain joins TRBV29-1 and TRBJ2-5; 8 bases are shared with TRBD1. V shed 4 bases and J 6 bases; nucleotides not matched to a gene: 7. The germline V gene encodes CDR1 SQVTM and CDR2 ANQGSEA. CDR3 length equals 13 residues. CDR3 nucleotides: TGCAGCGTTGTATCAGGGGGCTTAAAGACCCAGTACTTC. This codes for CSVVSGGLKTQYF.

This clone was seen more than once but under ten times. The V gene is TRBV7-9, the J gene TRBJ2-7; 10 nucleotides agree with TRBD2. The length of the CDR3 is 15 residues. From germline, CDR1 is SEHNR and CDR2 FQNEAQ (reference sequence). The ends lost 11 bases at V and 3 bases at J; junction bases unmatched: 13. CDR3 bases: TGTGCCGACACGAACCTAGCGGGGGCCTTCTACGAGCAGTACTTC. It specifies CADTNLAGAFYEQYF.

V usage is TRBV6-5 and J usage is TRBJ2-2; no clear D gene. This CDR3 is 12 amino acids long. V lost 6 bases, J lost 7 bases, and 9 bases lay in between. Germline CDR1 MNHEY, CDR2 SVGAGI. The CDR3 is CASRTMSGELFF. The DNA for the CDR3 is TGTGCCAGCAGGACAATGAGCGGGGAGCTGTTTTTT.

This chain links TRBV6-2 or TRBV6-3 with TRBJ2-1; 7 bases map to TRBD2. Germline V lookup: CDR1 MNHEY, CDR2 SVGEGT. The ends lost 3 bases at V and 2 bases at J; junction bases unmatched: 7. This CDR3 has 16 residues. The CDR3 nucleotides read TGTGCCAGCAGTTATTCGCGAGCGGGGACCTACAATGAGCAGTTCTTC. Its protein is CASSYSRAGTYNEQFF.

The chain combines TRBV6-2 or TRBV6-3 with TRBJ1-2; D gene uncertain. The CDR3 covers 11 residues. Germline CDR1 is MNHEY and CDR2 is SVGEGT. Trimming took off 0 bases at V and 8 bases at J, with 4 bases between the two ends. CDR3 sequence: CASSYSLGYTF. CDR3 sequence (DNA): TGTGCCAGCAGTTACTCCCTAGGCTACACCTTC.

CDR3 sequence: CASRGQGNVEAFF. For the CDR3, the DNA is TGTGCCAGTAGAGGACAGGGAAACGTTGAAGCTTTCTTT. The chain employs TRBV19 and TRBJ1-1, with 8 nucleotides matching TRBD1. Trimming removed 6 bases from V and 7 bases from J; junction bases left unmatched: 7. Germline V gives CDR1 LNHDA, CDR2 SQIVND (reference sequence). CDR3 length: 13 amino acids.

V is TRBV3-1 (or the pseudogene TRBV3-2) and J is TRBJ2-1, with D perhaps matching TRBD2 (6 bases). The CDR3 covers 13 residues. The V end was cut by 2 bases, the J end by 10 bases, with 12 bases between. In germline, CDR1 is LGHDT, CDR2 YNNKEL (reference sequence). CDR3 protein: CASSQLGGIEQFF. CDR3 DNA sequence: TGTGCCAGCAGCCAACTGGGCGGGATAGAGCAGTTCTTC.

This chain connects TRBV20-1 to TRBJ1-5; TRBD1 matches at 7 bases. The CDR3 runs to 15 residues. CDR1 DFQATT and CDR2 SNEGSKA come from the germline V gene (reference sequence). Trimming at V came to 3 bases and at J to 5 bases, leaving 10 bases not matched to a gene. CDR3 sequence reads: CSASSVGRGYQPQHF. DNA for the CDR3: TGCAGTGCTAGTAGTGTTGGCAGGGGGTATCAGCCCCAGCATTTT.

The gene calls are TRBV5-4 and TRBJ2-5; D remains ambiguous. The germline V and J ends were trimmed by 5 bases and 4 bases, with 18 bases remaining between them. CDR1 SGHNT and CDR2 YYREEE come from the germline V gene (reference sequence). The CDR3 consists of 15 residues. The DNA for the CDR3 is TGTGCCAGCAGTACCAGGATGGGTACGGCAGAGACCCAGTACTTC. This codes for CASSTRMGTAETQYF.

The chain employs TRBV28 and TRBJ2-1, with D possibly matching TRBD1 (6 bases). CDR3 size: 14 residues. Trimming removed 2 bases at V and 7 bases at J, with 12 bases between. Looked up from germline, CDR1 is MDHEN and CDR2 is SYDVKM. Here the CDR3 reads CASSLPTGYNEQFF. The CDR3 nucleotides are TGTGCCAGCAGTTTACCCACAGGGTATAATGAGCAGTTCTTC.

The genes are TRBV3-1 (or the pseudogene TRBV3-2) and TRBJ1-2; 7 positions match TRBD1. The length of the CDR3 is 13 residues. The J segment lost 7 bases and the V segment lost 5 bases, leaving 7 bases of the junction unmatched. CDR1 and CDR2 from the germline V gene are LGHDT and YNNKEL (reference sequence). CDR3 sequence: CASSETGMGGYTF. In DNA form, the CDR3 reads TGTGCCAGCAGCGAGACAGGGATGGGTGGCTACACCTTC.

This chain joins TRBV19 and TRBJ2-5, with D tentatively TRBD2 (6 bases). This CDR3 comprises 16 residues. CDR1 and CDR2 from the germline V gene are LNHDA and SQIVND (reference sequence). V lost 6 bases and J lost 0, with 17 bases in between. The CDR3 is CASSPGTSTYQETQYF. The DNA of the CDR3 is TGTGCCAGTAGCCCAGGGACTTCGACGTACCAAGAGACCCAGTACTTC.

The chain recombines TRBV6-1 with TRBJ1-1; TRBD1 is a possible D gene (6 bases). The CDR3 has 15 residues. Trimming left V 3 bases short and J 7 bases short, with 18 bases between. Germline CDR1 and CDR2: MNHNS and SASEGT. CDR3 in amino acids: CASSDGGTPNIEAFF. The DNA for the CDR3 is TGTGCCAGCAGTGACGGGGGGACACCTAATATTGAAGCTTTCTTT.

The J gene is TRBJ1-4, the V gene TRBV7-6; D not certain. The CDR3 covers 14 residues. CDR1 and CDR2 (germline): SGHVS, FNYEAQ. V was cut by 1 base and J by 5 bases, with 8 bases left in between. The CDR3 protein is CASSLETLNEKLFF. The CDR3 DNA follows: TGTGCCAGCAGCTTAGAGACTCTCAATGAAAAACTGTTTTTT. Full variable domain (remainder filled in from reference TRBV7-6 and TRBJ1-4): GAGVSQSPRYKVTKRGQDVALRCDPISGHVSLYWYRQALGQGPEFLTYFNYEAQQDKSGLPNDRFSAERPEGSISTLTIQRTEQRDSAMYRCASSLETLNEKLFFGSGTQLSVL.

Turning to this clone: Other nucleotide sequences in the sample specify the same CDR3. This sequence joins TRBV3-1 (or the pseudogene TRBV3-2) and TRBJ1-5; D uncertain. CDR1 and CDR2 from the germline V gene are LGHDT and YNNKEL (reference sequence). CDR3 length equals 13 residues. Trimming pared 1 base from V and 7 bases from J, leaving 8 bases between. CDR3 sequence (DNA): TGTGCCAGCAGCCAAGGCGCGGGACAGCCCCAGCATTTT. Translation: CASSQGAGQPQHF.

The V call is TRBV7-3, the J call TRBJ2-1, with 11 bases lining up with TRBD2. V lost 5 bases and J lost 7; bases outside the gene matches: 16. CDR3 length equals 18 residues. CDR1 and CDR2 (germline): SGHTA, FQGTGA. CDR3 in DNA: TGTGCCAGCAGCCCTACTAGCGGGGGCGTCAAAGGGAGGAATGAGCAGTTCTTC. It translates to CASSPTSGGVKGRNEQFF.